What follows are 9 T cell receptor beta chains derived from one specimen sequenced in a study of T cells in Graves' hyperthyroidism and ophthalmopathy. The investigators amplified TCR beta CDR3 regions from RNA transcripts. TCR CDR3 regions were first amplified by RT-PCR with HTBI primers. TCRdb ran MiXCR on the multiplex PCR reads and lists one entry per CDR3 protein. The repertoire holds about 760,000 distinct CDR3 sequences, with just over 35% as singletons. The sample comprised blood. These receptors all stem from a woman aged 35 to 49 with Graves' hyperthyroidism.

This clonotype was observed once. Just one base apart from a much larger clone, this may be a read error. V and J are TRBV7-2 and TRBJ1-6; TRBD1 matches at 7 bases. The length of the CDR3 is 12 residues. J gave up 17 bases and V 5 bases, and 9 bases lay outside the gene matches. The V gene's germline CDR1 is SGHTA and CDR2 FQGNSA. The CDR3 region has the DNA TGTGCCAGCAGCCTGGTCGGACAGGCTTTCCACTTT. It specifies CASSLVGQAFHF.

Remarks on this clonotype: A much larger clone sits a single nucleotide away, making a read error possible. V gene TRBV19 combines with J gene TRBJ1-1; 10 nucleotides agree with TRBD1. The CDR3 has 12 amino acids. Germline V gives CDR1 LNHDA, CDR2 SQIVND (reference sequence). CDR3: CASSLRTGGASF. CDR3 coding DNA: TGTGCCAGTAGTTTACGGACAGGGGGAGCTTCCTTT.

This clonotype has just a few counts. The chain joins TRBV7-9 to TRBJ1-1; weak D call: TRBD1 (5 bases). Germline CDR1 and CDR2: SEHNR and FQNEAQ (reference sequence). The CDR3 has 14 residues. The germline V and J ends were trimmed by 5 bases and 6 bases, with 16 bases remaining between them. The CDR3 protein is CASSGPGNFAEAFF. CDR3 DNA sequence: TGTGCCAGCAGCGGGCCAGGGAATTTCGCTGAAGCTTTCTTT.

This clonotype was detected only a few times. The V gene is TRBV4-3, the J gene TRBJ1-6; unclear D gene. The V gene's germline CDR1 is LGHNA and CDR2 YSLEER. V was shortened by 6 bases and J by 4 bases, with 7 bases between the two germline ends. The CDR3 loop spans 13 amino acids. CDR3: CASRLRYNSPLHF. DNA for the CDR3: TGCGCCAGCAGGTTAAGATATAATTCACCCCTCCACTTT.

Remarks on this clonotype: This CDR3 fails to terminate in the conserved phenylalanine or tryptophan, so it likely reflects a read error. It is unclear where the CDR3 begins or ends on the DNA, so no DNA is shown, and the CDR3 is as TCRdb lists it. The genes are TRBV7-9 and TRBJ1-3; whether TRBD1, the table's D call, matches the DNA was not checked. Germline CDR1 and CDR2: SEHNR and FQNEAQ (reference sequence). The CDR3 is 9 amino acids in total, end residues counted. CDR3 in amino acids: CASSNSDRV.

Note on this clonotype: The junction shows a germline mismatch at one end, possibly a read error. J is TRBJ1-6 and V is TRBV7-7; tentatively, D is TRBD1 (6 bases). CDR1 SSHAT and CDR2 FNYEAQ come from the germline V gene (reference sequence). The CDR3 has 16 amino acids. CDR3 sequence reads: CASSSLSQGLGSPLHF. The CDR3 bases are TGTGCTAGCAGCAGTTTATCCCAGGGGTTGGGATCACCCCTCCACTTT.

Regarding this clonotype: An end of the junction does not agree with germline; a read error may underlie this. J is TRBJ1-4 and V is TRBV4-3; tentatively, D is TRBD1 (6 bases). Germline lookup yields CDR1 LGHNA and CDR2 YSLEER. The CDR3 contains 13 residues. The CDR3 bases are TGCACCAGCAGCCAAGACAGGAAGGAAAAACTGTTTTTT. The encoded protein is CTSSQDRKEKLFF.

A remark on this clonotype: The junction differs from germline at one of its ends, possibly a read error. DNA for the CDR3: TGCACCAGCAGCCAAGATCAGGGACAGCCCTATGGCTACACCTTC. Its protein product is CTSSQDQGQPYGYTF. The rearrangement uses TRBV4-3 and TRBJ1-2, with 7 bases identical to TRBD1. Germline V CDR1 and CDR2: LGHNA, YSLEER. This CDR3 region has 15 residues.

This clonotype has a count of ten or more. V gene TRBV7-9 combines with J gene TRBJ2-7; D ambiguous. This CDR3 spans 15 amino acids. CDR1 SEHNR and CDR2 FQNEAQ come from the germline V gene (reference sequence). Trimming shortened V by 1 base and J by 7 bases, and 17 bases separated the two germline ends. The CDR3 reads CASSLEGSTPGEQYF. In nucleotides, the CDR3 is TGTGCCAGCAGCTTAGAAGGATCGACTCCTGGGGAGCAGTACTTC.